This section outlines one T cell receptor beta chain sequence together with its context. Its antigen is undetermined. An end of the junction does not agree with germline; a read error may underlie this. This specimen belongs to a study of cytomegalovirus exposure and HLA in healthy donors. Findings and caveats of the study: Later work associated roughly 15,000 TCR beta sequences with HLA alleles at 0.05 false discovery rate. Later work found that TCR association rates differed between HLA loci; DRB1 had the most and HLA-C the fewest.

Amplification used 60 Vbeta primers and 13 Jbeta primers. Measured with immunoSEQ multiplex PCR; TCRdb has only the in-frame clones, and not every one. The sample carries about 92,000 clones, around four fifths recorded once. The CDR3 runs 14 residues. The germline CDR1 and CDR2 sequences are MNHEY and SVGAGI. Specimen: PBMCs. The TCR originated in a man aged 45-65 years in good health and CMV-seropositive. The rearrangement uses TRBV6-5 and TRBJ1-2, with 11 positions matching TRBD1. The CDR3 nucleotides read TGTGCCAGCAGCTCGGACAGGGGGCAATATGGCTACCCCTTC. Translating it yields CASSSDRGQYGYPF.